The rows below give T cell receptor beta chains drawn from one sample of a study of beta chain features in type 1 diabetes. Libraries were prepared by immunoSEQ multiplex PCR; TCRdb keeps only in-frame clonotypes and omits some of them. Here the sample spans under 450,000 clones, around 14% being singletons. The material sequenced was naive CD4+ T cells from blood. The receptors come from a young man in good health. CDR3s include the opening cysteine and the closing phenylalanine or tryptophan. A D gene is named only where the DNA matches it firmly. Clone size appears in some rows only: once, few, many, or a class for an expanded clone.

>TRBJ1-6|.|.|TRBV5-4|17
CASSAGTSSSYNSPLHF
TGTGCCAGCAGCGCCGGGACGTCGAGCTCCTATAATTCACCCCTCCACTTT
>TRBJ2-3|few|TRBD2|TRBV9|18
CASSVRASGGPSTDTQYF
TGTGCCAGCAGCGTACGGGCTAGCGGGGGGCCAAGCACAGATACGCAGTATTTT
>TRBJ1-5|.|TRBD1|TRBV29-1|15
CSVRPGTGKNQPQHF
TGCAGCGTTCGTCCCGGGACAGGGAAAAATCAGCCCCAGCATTTT
>TRBJ2-1|.|TRBD1|TRBV15|18
CATSRSVFVGQGKAEQFF
TGTGCCACCAGCAGATCCGTTTTTGTGGGACAGGGTAAAGCTGAGCAGTTCTTC
>TRBJ2-3|.|.|TRBV27|12
CANRGSTDTQYF
TGTGCCAACCGGGGGTCCACAGATACGCAGTATTTT
>TRBJ2-2|few|.|TRBV5-4|16
CASSPTTRVRTGELFF
TGTGCCAGCAGCCCGACTACCAGAGTCCGGACCGGGGAGCTGTTTTTT
>TRBJ2-1|few|.|TRBV6-6|14
CASNPSLGGQEQFF
TGTGCCAGCAATCCCTCCCTGGGGGGACAGGAGCAGTTCTTC
>TRBJ2-1|few|TRBD2|TRBV4-3|15
CASSLRTSGRNEQFF
TGCGCCAGCAGCCTAAGGACTAGCGGGAGGAATGAGCAGTTCTTC
>TRBJ2-1|few|.|TRBV7-6|17
CASSLALYRQGGNEQFF
TGTGCCAGCAGCTTAGCGCTTTATCGGCAGGGAGGTAATGAGCAGTTCTTC
>TRBJ2-7|.|.|TRBV2|13
CASSETGFDEQYF
TGTGCCAGCAGTGAAACCGGGTTCGACGAGCAGTACTTC
>TRBJ1-1|.|.|TRBV7-9|12
CASSLNSPEAFF
TGTGCCAGCAGCTTAAATAGTCCCGAAGCTTTCTTT
>TRBJ2-1|.|.|TRBV30|14
CAWATGTTRTEQFF
TGTGCCTGGGCCACCGGGACAACTCGTACTGAGCAGTTCTTC
>TRBJ2-3|.|.|TRBV6-6|12
CASSYRTDTQYF
TGTGCCAGCAGTTACCGTACAGATACGCAGTATTTT
>TRBJ2-3|.|.|TRBV9|17
CASSVSLLGPGTDTQYF
TGTGCCAGCAGCGTATCCCTCCTCGGACCCGGCACAGATACGCAGTATTTT
>TRBJ2-7|few|.|TRBV4-3|15
CASSQGVAQVSEQYF
TGCGCCAGCAGCCAAGGGGTAGCCCAGGTGTCCGAGCAGTACTTC
>TRBJ1-1|few|.|TRBV29-1|13
CSVGQKWATEAFF
TGCAGCGTTGGTCAGAAGTGGGCCACTGAAGCTTTCTTT
>TRBJ1-2|few|.|TRBV29-1|11
CSVARGGGYTF
TGCAGCGTGGCTCGGGGAGGAGGCTACACCTTC
>TRBJ2-1|.|.|TRBV13|17
CASKQSLPPNSYNEQFF
TGTGCCAGCAAACAATCGCTTCCGCCAAACTCCTACAATGAGCAGTTCTTC
>TRBJ1-1|few|.|TRBV2|14
CASSEWSLNTEAFF
TGTGCCAGCAGTGAATGGTCTCTGAACACTGAAGCTTTCTTT
>TRBJ2-3|.|.|TRBV7-2|12
CASSPSTDTQYF
TGTGCCAGCAGCCCAAGCACAGATACGCAGTATTTT
>TRBJ1-1|.|.|TRBV29-1|13
CSAPARRNTEAFF
TGCAGCGCTCCTGCTAGGCGGAACACTGAAGCTTTCTTT
>TRBJ2-7|.|.|TRBV15|13
CATSRDPGYEQYF
TGTGCCACCAGCCGCGACCCAGGCTACGAGCAGTACTTC
>TRBJ2-3|few|TRBD2|TRBV11-2|14
CATRQAGLTDTQYF
TGTGCTACCCGACAAGCGGGGCTAACAGATACGCAGTATTTT
>TRBJ1-5|.|TRBD1|TRBV27|14
CASSQQGPGQPQHF
TGTGCCAGCAGTCAACAGGGGCCGGGTCAGCCCCAGCATTTT
>TRBJ1-4|.|.|TRBV10-3|15
CAISATGRANEKLFF
TGTGCCATCAGTGCCACAGGGAGGGCTAATGAAAAACTGTTTTTT
>TRBJ2-1|few|TRBD1|TRBV19|16
CASSAWTGRSYNEQFF
TGTGCCAGTAGTGCTTGGACAGGGAGATCCTACAATGAGCAGTTCTTC
>TRBJ1-2|.|.|TRBV7-9|11
CASSLGGGYTF
TGTGCCAGCAGCTTAGGGGGTGGCTACACCTTC
>TRBJ2-1|few|.|TRBV27|13
CASSLESLDEQFF
TGTGCCAGCAGTTTGGAGTCCTTAGATGAGCAGTTCTTC
>TRBJ1-1|few|.|TRBV29-1|12
CSVGSGRAEAFF
TGCAGCGTTGGATCCGGGCGAGCTGAAGCTTTCTTT
>TRBJ2-6|few|.|TRBV7-3|14
CASSRGSGANVLTF
TGTGCCAGCAGCCGGGGATCTGGGGCCAACGTCCTGACTTTC
>TRBJ2-1|few|TRBD1|TRBV25-1|15
CASSETGQGHNEQFF
TGTGCCAGCAGTGAAACGGGACAGGGTCACAATGAGCAGTTCTTC
>TRBJ2-4|.|.|TRBV14|13
CASSQVGYNIQYF
TGTGCCAGCAGCCAAGTAGGGTACAACATTCAGTACTTC
>TRBJ2-5|few|.|TRBV6-1|11
CASSVKETQYF
TGTGCCAGCAGTGTAAAAGAGACCCAGTACTTC
>TRBJ2-3|.|TRBD2|TRBV30|16
CAWTKSPLAGTDTQYF
TGTGCCTGGACCAAATCCCCCCTAGCGGGAACAGATACGCAGTATTTT
>TRBJ2-7|.|TRBD1|TRBV2|13
CASSEERGLEQYF
TGTGCCAGCAGTGAAGAAAGGGGGCTCGAGCAGTACTTC
>TRBJ2-4|.|.|TRBV19|13
CASSVAPAQIQYF
TGTGCCAGTAGTGTTGCCCCCGCCCAAATTCAGTACTTC
>TRBJ2-5|.|.|TRBV7-9|13
CASSLGTVETQYF
TGTGCCAGCAGCTTAGGCACGGTGGAGACCCAGTACTTC
>TRBJ2-5|few|.|TRBV7-2|11
CASSMDETQYF
TGTGCCAGCTCCATGGATGAGACCCAGTACTTC
>TRBJ2-7|.|.|TRBV29-1|12
CSVVRGPYEQYF
TGCAGCGTTGTCAGGGGACCCTACGAGCAGTACTTC
>TRBJ1-2|.|.|TRBV20-1|11
CSARVMAGYTF
TGCAGTGCTAGAGTAATGGCGGGCTACACCTTC
>TRBJ2-4|.|TRBD2|TRBV7-9|13
CASSLGTSNIQYF
TGTGCCAGCAGCTTAGGGACTAGCAACATTCAGTACTTC
>TRBJ1-2|.|.|TRBV19|12
CASSIPRYGYTF
TGTGCCAGTAGTATCCCCCGGTATGGCTACACCTTC
>TRBJ2-3|few|TRBD2|TRBV7-9|17
CASSQKTSGKVTDTQYF
TGTGCCAGCAGCCAAAAAACTAGCGGGAAGGTCACAGATACGCAGTATTTT
>TRBJ1-2|few|.|TRBV5-1|13
CASSEQLSYGYTF
TGCGCCAGCAGTGAACAACTATCCTATGGCTACACCTTC
>TRBJ1-2|few|.|TRBV7-6|12
CASSLSGLGYTF
TGTGCCAGCAGCTTATCCGGGCTCGGCTACACCTTC
>TRBJ1-6|few|.|TRBV11-2|15
CASSVRGAEYSPLHF
TGTGCCAGCAGCGTTAGAGGGGCAGAGTATTCACCCCTCCACTTT
>TRBJ2-5|.|.|TRBV7-6|15
CASSSWRTYQETQYF
TGTGCCAGCAGCTCATGGCGGACTTACCAAGAGACCCAGTACTTC
>TRBJ2-7|.|TRBD1|TRBV5-4|14
CASSQGQGYYEQYF
TGTGCCAGCAGCCAGGGACAGGGTTACTACGAGCAGTACTTC
>TRBJ2-5|once|.|TRBV5-1|15
CASSLGRKRGETQYF
TGCGCCAGCAGCTTGGGTCGGAAACGAGGAGAGACCCAGTACTTC
>TRBJ2-5|few|.|TRBV10-3|17
CAISKESGPQFAETQYF
TGTGCCATCTCCAAAGAGTCAGGACCCCAGTTCGCGGAGACCCAGTACTTC
>TRBJ1-2|.|TRBD1|TRBV7-9|15
CASSTENRGSPGYTF
TGTGCCAGCAGCACGGAAAACAGGGGTTCCCCTGGCTACACCTTC
>TRBJ1-1|few|TRBD1|TRBV7-3|14
CASSLTGVNTEAFF
TGTGCCAGCAGTTTGACAGGGGTGAACACTGAAGCTTTCTTT
>TRBJ2-5|.|.|TRBV6-5|15
CASRRQLRGQETQYF
TGTGCCAGCAGACGACAGCTACGGGGACAAGAGACCCAGTACTTC